The TCR beta chain under discussion was sequenced for a study of glioma-infiltrating T cells. Findings and limits, study-wide: Above-expected tissue-blood divergence occurred in all gliomas, most in low-grade ones. Only very few CDR3 sequences appeared in both tissue and blood.

This clonotype was picked up many times. Its antigen is unidentified. TCR alpha and beta CDR3 regions were amplified from RNA using iRepertoire nested multiplex PCR. For one-step reverse transcription and amplification, 100-400 ng of tissue mRNA or PBMC total RNA was used. A single record per CDR3 protein comes from TCRdb applying MiXCR to the multiplex PCR reads. Seen here are approximately 93,000 distinct CDR3 sequences, 40% observed once, and the top ten hold around two fifths. Input material: glioma tissue, nonneoplastic brain tissue, or PBMCs (not recorded which). This sequence was found in a human donor with low-grade glioma or glioblastoma, undergoing nonglioma brain surgery, or in good health (not recorded which).

The CDR3 DNA follows: TGTGCCAGCAGCCCAGGGGGCGGTACTGAAGCTTTCTTT. This gives the protein CASSPGGGTEAFF. V is TRBV11-2 and J is TRBJ1-1, with 8 nucleotides matching TRBD1. Germline CDR1 is SGHAT and CDR2 is FQNNGV. This CDR3 contains 13 residues. With V trimmed by 5 bases and J by 5 bases, 4 bases remained unmatched.